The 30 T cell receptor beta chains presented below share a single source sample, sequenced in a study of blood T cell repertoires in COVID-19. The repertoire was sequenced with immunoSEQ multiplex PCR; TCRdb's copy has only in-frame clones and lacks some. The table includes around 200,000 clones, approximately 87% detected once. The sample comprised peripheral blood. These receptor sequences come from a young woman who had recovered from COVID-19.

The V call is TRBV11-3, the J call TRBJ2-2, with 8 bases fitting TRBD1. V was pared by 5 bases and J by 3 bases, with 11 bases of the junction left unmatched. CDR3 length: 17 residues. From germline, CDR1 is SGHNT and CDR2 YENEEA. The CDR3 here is CASSITGGLGDTGELFF. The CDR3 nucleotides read TGTGCCAGCAGCATCACAGGGGGGCTGGGGGACACCGGGGAGCTGTTTTTT.

The CDR3: CAWSSGRGAGYTF. CDR3 bases: TGTGCCTGGAGTTCGGGACGGGGGGCGGGCTACACCTTC. The chain uses TRBV30 and TRBJ1-2; tentative D call: TRBD1 (6 bases). Trimming shortened V by 2 bases and J by 8 bases, and 15 bases separated the two germline ends. CDR1 is GTSNPN, CDR2 SVGIG, per germline (reference sequence). The CDR3 sequence is 13 residues long.

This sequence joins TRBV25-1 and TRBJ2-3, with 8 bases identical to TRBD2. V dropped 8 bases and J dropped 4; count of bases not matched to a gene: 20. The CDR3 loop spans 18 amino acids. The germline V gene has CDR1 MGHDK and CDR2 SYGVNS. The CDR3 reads CASFPPLGGGGPPDTQYF. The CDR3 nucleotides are TGTGCCAGCTTCCCTCCACTGGGTGGCGGGGGGCCCCCAGATACGCAGTATTTT.

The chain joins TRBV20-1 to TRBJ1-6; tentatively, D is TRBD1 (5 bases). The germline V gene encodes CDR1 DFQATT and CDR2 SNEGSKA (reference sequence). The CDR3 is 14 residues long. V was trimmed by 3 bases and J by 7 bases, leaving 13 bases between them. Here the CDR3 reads CSASAGRGNSPLHF. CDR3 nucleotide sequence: TGCAGTGCTAGTGCGGGGAGGGGAAATTCACCCCTCCACTTT.

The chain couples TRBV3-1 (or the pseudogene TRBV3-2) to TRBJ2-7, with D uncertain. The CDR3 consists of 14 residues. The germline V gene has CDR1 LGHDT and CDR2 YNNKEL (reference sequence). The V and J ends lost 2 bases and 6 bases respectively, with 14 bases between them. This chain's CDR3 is CASSQFNSLFEQYF. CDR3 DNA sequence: TGTGCCAGCAGCCAATTTAACAGTCTCTTCGAGCAGTACTTC.

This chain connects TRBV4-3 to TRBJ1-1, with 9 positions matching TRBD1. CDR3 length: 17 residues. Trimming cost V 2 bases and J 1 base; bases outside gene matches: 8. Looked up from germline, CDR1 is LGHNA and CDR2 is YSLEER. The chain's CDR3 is CASSQLDRGDGNTEAFF. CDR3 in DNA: TGCGCCAGCAGCCAACTGGACAGGGGAGATGGGAACACTGAAGCTTTCTTT.

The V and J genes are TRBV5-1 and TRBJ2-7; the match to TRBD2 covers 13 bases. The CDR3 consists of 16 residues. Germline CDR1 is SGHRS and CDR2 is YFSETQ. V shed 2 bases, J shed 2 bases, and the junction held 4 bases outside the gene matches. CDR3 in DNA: TGCGCCAGCAGCTTACTGACTAGCGGGGGGACCTACGAGCAGTACTTC. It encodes CASSLLTSGGTYEQYF.

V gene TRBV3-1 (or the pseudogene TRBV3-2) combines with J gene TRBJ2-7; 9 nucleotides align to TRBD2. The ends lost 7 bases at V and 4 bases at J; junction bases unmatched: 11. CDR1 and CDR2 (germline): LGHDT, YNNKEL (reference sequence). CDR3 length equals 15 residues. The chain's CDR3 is CASTNVAGALYEQYF. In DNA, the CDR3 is TGTGCCAGCACCAACGTAGCGGGGGCCCTTTACGAGCAGTACTTC.

The CDR3 coding sequence is TGCAGCGCCGGGGGGTGGACGGCAGCAGAGACCCAGTACTTC. It specifies CSAGGWTAAETQYF. This sequence joins TRBV29-1 and TRBJ2-5; 7 bases fit TRBD2. The CDR3 is 14 residues long. The ends lost 7 bases at V and 4 bases at J; junction bases unmatched: 12. Germline CDR1 reads SQVTM; CDR2 reads ANQGSEA.

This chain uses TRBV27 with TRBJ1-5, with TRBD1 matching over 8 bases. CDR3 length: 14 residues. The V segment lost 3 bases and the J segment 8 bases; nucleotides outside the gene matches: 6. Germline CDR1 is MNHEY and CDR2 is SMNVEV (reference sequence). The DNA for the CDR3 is TGTGCCAGCAGTTTGGAGGCAGGGGGCAAGCCCCAGCATTTT. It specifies CASSLEAGGKPQHF.

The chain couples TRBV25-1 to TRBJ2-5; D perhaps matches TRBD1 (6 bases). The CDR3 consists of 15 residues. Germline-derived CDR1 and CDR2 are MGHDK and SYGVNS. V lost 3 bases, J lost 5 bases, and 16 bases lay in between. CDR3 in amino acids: CASSDGHRVLETQYF. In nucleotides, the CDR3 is TGTGCCAGCAGTGATGGGCACAGGGTTTTGGAGACCCAGTACTTC.

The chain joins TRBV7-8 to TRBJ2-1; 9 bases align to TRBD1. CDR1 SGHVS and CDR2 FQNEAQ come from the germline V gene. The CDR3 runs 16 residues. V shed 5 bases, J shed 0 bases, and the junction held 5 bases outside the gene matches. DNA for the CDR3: TGTGCCAGCAGCGCCCGGGACAGGGACTCCTACAATGAGCAGTTCTTC. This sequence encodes CASSARDRDSYNEQFF. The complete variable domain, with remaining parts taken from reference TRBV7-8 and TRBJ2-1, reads GAGVSQSPRYKVAKRGQDVALRCDPISGHVSLFWYQQALGQGPEFLTYFQNEAQLDKSGLPSDRFFAERPEGSVSTLKIQRTQQEDSAVYLCASSARDRDSYNEQFFGPGTRLTVL.

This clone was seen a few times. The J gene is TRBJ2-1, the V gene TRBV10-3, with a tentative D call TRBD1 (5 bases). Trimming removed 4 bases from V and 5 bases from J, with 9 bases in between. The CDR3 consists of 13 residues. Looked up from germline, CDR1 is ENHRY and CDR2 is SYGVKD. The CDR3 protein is CAISGGRDNEQFF. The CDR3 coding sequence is TGTGCCATCAGTGGCGGCAGGGACAATGAGCAGTTCTTC.

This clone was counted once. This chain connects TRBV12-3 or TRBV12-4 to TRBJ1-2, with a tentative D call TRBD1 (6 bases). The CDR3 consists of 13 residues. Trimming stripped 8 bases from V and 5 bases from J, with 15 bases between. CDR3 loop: CASRAGDGYGYTF. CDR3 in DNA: TGTGCCAGCCGGGCAGGGGATGGGTATGGCTACACCTTC.

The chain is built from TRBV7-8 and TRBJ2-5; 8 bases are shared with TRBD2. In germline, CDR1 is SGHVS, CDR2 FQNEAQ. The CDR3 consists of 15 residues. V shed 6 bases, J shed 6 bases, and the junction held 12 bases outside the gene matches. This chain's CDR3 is CASRSDGGGLQTQYF. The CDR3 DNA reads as TGTGCCAGCAGGTCTGACGGGGGGGGCCTTCAGACCCAGTACTTC. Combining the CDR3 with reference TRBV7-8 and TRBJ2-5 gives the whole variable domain GAGVSQSPRYKVAKRGQDVALRCDPISGHVSLFWYQQALGQGPEFLTYFQNEAQLDKSGLPSDRFFAERPEGSVSTLKIQRTQQEDSAVYLCASRSDGGGLQTQYFGPGTRLLVL.

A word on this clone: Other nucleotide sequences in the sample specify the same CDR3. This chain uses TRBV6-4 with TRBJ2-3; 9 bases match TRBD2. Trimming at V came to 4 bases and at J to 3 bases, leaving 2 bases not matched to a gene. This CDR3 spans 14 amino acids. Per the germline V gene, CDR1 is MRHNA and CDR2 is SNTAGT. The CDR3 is CASSVSGGTDTQYF. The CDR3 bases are TGTGCCAGCAGTGTTAGCGGGGGTACAGATACGCAGTATTTT.

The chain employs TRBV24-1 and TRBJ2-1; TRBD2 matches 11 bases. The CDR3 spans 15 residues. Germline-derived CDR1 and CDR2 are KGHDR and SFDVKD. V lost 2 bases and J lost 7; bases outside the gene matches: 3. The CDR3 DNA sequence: TGTGCCACCAGTGATTATCTAGCGGGGGGTAATGAGCAGTTCTTC. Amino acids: CATSDYLAGGNEQFF.

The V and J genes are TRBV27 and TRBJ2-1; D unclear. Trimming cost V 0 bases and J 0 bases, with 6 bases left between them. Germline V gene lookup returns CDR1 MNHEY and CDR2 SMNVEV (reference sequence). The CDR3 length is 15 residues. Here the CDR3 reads CASSLSSYSYNEQFF. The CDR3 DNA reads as TGTGCCAGCAGTTTATCGAGTTACTCCTACAATGAGCAGTTCTTC.

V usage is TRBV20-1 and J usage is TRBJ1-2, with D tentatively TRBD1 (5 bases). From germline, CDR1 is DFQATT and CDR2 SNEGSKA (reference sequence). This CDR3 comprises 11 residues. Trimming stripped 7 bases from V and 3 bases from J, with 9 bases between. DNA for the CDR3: TGCAGTGGACAGACGGACTATGGCTACACCTTC. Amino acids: CSGQTDYGYTF.

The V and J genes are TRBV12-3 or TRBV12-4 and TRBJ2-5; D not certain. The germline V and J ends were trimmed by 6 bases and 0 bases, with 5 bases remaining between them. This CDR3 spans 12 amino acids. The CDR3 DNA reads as TGTGCCAGCAGGACATACCAAGAGACCCAGTACTTC. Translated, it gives CASRTYQETQYF.

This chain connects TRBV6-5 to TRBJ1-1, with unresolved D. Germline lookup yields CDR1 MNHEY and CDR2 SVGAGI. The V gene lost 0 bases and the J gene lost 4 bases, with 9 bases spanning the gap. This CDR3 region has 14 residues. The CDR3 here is CASSYSGGSTEAFF. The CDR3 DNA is TGTGCCAGCAGTTACTCGGGAGGGTCCACTGAAGCTTTCTTT.

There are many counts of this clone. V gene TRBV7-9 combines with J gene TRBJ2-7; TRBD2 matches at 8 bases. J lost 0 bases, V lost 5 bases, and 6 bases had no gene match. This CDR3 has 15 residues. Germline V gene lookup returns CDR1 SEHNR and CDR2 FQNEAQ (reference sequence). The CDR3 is CASSEGTSLSYEQYF. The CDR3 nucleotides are TGTGCCAGCAGCGAAGGGACTAGTCTCTCCTACGAGCAGTACTTC.

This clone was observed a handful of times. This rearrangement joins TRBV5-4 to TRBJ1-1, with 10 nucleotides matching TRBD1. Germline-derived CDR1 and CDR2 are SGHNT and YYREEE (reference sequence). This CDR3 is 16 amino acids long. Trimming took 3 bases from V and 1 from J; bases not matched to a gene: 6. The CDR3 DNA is TGTGCCAGCAGCTATACGACAGGGGGCTCGAACACTGAAGCTTTCTTT. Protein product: CASSYTTGGSNTEAFF.

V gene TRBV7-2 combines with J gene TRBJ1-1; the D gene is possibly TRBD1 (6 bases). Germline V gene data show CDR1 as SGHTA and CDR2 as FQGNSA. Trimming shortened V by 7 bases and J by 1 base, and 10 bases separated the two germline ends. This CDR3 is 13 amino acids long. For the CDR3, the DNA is TGTGCCAGCACTCGACAGGCGAACACTGAAGCTTTCTTT. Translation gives CASTRQANTEAFF.

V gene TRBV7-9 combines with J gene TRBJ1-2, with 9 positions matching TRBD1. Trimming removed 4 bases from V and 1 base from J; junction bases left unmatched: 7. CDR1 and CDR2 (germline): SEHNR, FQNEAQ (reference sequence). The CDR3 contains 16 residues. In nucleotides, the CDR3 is TGTGCCAGCAGCTCCCGACGGGGACAGGGTAACTATGGCTACACCTTC. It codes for CASSSRRGQGNYGYTF.

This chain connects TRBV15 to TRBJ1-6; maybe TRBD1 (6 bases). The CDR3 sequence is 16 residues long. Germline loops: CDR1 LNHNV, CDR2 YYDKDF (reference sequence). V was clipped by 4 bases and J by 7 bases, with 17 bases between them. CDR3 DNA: TGTGCCACCAGCATCCCCCGGGGGGCTTGGAATTCACCCCTCCACTTT. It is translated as CATSIPRGAWNSPLHF.

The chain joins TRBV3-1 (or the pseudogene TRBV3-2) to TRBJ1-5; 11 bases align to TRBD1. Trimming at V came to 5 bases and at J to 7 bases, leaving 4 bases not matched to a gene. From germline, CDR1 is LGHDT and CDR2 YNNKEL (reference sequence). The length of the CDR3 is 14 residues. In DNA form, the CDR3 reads TGTGCCAGCAGCGGGACAGGGGGTGGACAGCCCCAGCATTTT. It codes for CASSGTGGGQPQHF.

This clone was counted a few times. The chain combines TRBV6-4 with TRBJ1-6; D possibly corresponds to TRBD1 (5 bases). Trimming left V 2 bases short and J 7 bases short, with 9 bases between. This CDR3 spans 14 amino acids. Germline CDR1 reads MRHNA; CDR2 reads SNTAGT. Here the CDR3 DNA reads TGTGCCAGCAGTGACGGGACTGCGAATTCACCCCTCCACTTT. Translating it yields CASSDGTANSPLHF.

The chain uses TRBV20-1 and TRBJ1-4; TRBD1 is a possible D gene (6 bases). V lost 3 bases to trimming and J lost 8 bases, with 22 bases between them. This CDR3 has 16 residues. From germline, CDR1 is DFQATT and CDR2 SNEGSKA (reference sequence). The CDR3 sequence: CSASVVGGAKGEKLFF. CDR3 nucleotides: TGCAGTGCTAGTGTGGTGGGGGGGGCAAAAGGAGAAAAACTGTTTTTT.

As DNA, the CDR3 is TGTGCCAGCATTCCCCCCAGCCAAATTGTCCTCGTCGGGACAGTTACCGGGGAGCTGTTTTTT. Amino acid sequence: CASIPPSQIVLVGTVTGELFF. The V and J genes are TRBV3-1 (or the pseudogene TRBV3-2) and TRBJ2-2, with 7 nucleotides matching TRBD1. J lost 5 bases, V lost 7 bases, and 28 bases had no gene match. The CDR3 extends over 21 amino acids. Per germline, CDR1 LGHDT and CDR2 YNNKEL (reference sequence).